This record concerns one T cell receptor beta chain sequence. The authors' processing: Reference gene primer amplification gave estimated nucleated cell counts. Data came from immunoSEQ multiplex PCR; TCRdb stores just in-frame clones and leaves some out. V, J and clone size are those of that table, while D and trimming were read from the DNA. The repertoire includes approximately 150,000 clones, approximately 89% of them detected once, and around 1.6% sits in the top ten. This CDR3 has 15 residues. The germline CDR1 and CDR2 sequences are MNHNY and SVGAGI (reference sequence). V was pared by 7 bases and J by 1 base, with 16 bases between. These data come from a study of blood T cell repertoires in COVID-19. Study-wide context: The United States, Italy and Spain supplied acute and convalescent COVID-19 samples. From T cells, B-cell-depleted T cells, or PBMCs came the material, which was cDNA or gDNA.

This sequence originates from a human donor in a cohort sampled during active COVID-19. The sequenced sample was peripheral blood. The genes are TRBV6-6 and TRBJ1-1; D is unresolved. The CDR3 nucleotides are TGTGCCAGCATCGTACTAGGGAGCGGGAACACTGAAGCTTTCTTT. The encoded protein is CASIVLGSGNTEAFF.